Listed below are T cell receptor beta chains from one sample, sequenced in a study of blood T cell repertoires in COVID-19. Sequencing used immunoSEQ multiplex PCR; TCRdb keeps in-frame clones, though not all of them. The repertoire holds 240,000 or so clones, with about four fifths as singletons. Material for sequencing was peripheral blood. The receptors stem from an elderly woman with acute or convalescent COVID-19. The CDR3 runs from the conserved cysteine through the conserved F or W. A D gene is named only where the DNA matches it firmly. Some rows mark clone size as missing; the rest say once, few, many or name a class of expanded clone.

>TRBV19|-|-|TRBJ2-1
CASSILAGAPPEQFF
TGTGCCAGTAGTATACTGGCGGGGGCACCCCCAGAGCAGTTCTTC
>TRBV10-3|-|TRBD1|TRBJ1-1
CAISESYRGPNTEAFF
TGTGCCATCAGTGAGTCTTACAGGGGACCGAACACTGAAGCTTTCTTT
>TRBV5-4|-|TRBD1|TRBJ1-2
CASRSRTGNYGYTF
TGTGCCAGCAGATCCCGGACAGGGAACTATGGCTACACCTTC
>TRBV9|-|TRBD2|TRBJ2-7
CASSARSGTSNEQYF
TGTGCCAGCAGCGCCCGCTCCGGGACTAGTAACGAGCAGTACTTC
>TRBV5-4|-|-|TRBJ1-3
CASSSHSGNTIYF
TGTGCCAGCAGCTCCCACTCTGGAAACACCATATATTTT
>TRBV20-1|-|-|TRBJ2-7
CSASRPQQGSPYEQYF
TGCAGTGCTAGTCGGCCCCAGCAGGGTTCTCCCTACGAGCAGTACTTC
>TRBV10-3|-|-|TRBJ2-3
CAIRQGGDTQYF
TGTGCCATCAGGCAGGGTGGAGATACGCAGTATTTT
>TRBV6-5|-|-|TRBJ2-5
CASRRDTGTQYF
TGTGCCAGCAGACGGGACACGGGGACCCAGTACTTC
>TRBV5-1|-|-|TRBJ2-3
CASSPAAGRPDTQYF
TGCGCCAGCAGCCCGGCGGCGGGGAGGCCAGATACGCAGTATTTT
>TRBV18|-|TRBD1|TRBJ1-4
CASSPETGNEKLFF
TGTGCCAGCTCACCAGAGACAGGGAACGAAAAACTGTTTTTT
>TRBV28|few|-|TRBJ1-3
CASQGGEGNTIYF
TGTGCCTCTCAAGGAGGGGAGGGAAACACCATATATTTT
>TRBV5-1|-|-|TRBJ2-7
CASSLCEGGRRPRCEQYF
TGCGCCAGCAGCTTGTGTGAAGGAGGACGCAGGCCAAGGTGCGAGCAGTACTTC
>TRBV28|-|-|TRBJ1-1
CASSPRTDEAFF
TGTGCCAGCAGTCCCCGGACAGACGAAGCTTTCTTT
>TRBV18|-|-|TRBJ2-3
CASSPLRQTDTQYF
TGTGCCAGCTCACCACTAAGACAAACAGATACGCAGTATTTT
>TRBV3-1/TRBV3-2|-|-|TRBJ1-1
CASSQVYTTEAFF
TGTGCCAGCAGCCAAGTGTACACCACAGAAGCTTTCTTT
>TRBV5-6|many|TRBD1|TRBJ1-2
CASSPYRDRGEGYTF
TGTGCCAGCAGCCCCTACCGGGACAGGGGCGAAGGCTACACCTTC
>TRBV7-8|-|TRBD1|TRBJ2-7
CASSLGQGLGEQYF
TGTGCCAGCAGCCTGGGACAGGGATTGGGGGAGCAGTACTTC
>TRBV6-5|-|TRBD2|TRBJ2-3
CASSSGSGGTDTQYF
TGTGCCAGCAGTTCCGGTAGCGGGGGGACAGATACGCAGTATTTT
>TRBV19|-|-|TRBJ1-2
CASSILWEAGTNYGYTF
TGTGCCAGTAGTATTTTGTGGGAGGCCGGAACTAACTATGGCTACACCTTC
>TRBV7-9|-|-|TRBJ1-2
CASTLLGGNYGYTF
TGTGCCAGCACCCTGCTGGGGGGGAACTATGGCTACACCTTC
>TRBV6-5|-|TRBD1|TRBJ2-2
CASRKGQGEPGELFF
TGTGCCAGCAGGAAGGGACAGGGAGAACCCGGGGAGCTGTTTTTT
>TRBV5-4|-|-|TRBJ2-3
CASSFERGGSTDTQYF
TGTGCCAGCAGCTTTGAGAGGGGGGGGAGCACAGATACGCAGTATTTT
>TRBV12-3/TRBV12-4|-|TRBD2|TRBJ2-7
CASRLAGEHEQYF
TGTGCCAGCAGACTAGCGGGGGAGCACGAGCAGTACTTC
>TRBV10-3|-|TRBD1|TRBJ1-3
CAISRAGGPAGNTIYF
TGTGCCATCAGTCGGGCAGGGGGCCCTGCGGGAAACACCATATATTTT
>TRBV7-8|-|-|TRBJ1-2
CASSPTGGIYGYTF
TGTGCCAGCAGCCCCACCGGGGGGATCTATGGCTACACCTTC
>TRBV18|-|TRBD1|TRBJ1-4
CASSPGQGNEKLFF
TGTGCCAGCTCCCCGGGACAGGGTAATGAAAAACTGTTTTTT
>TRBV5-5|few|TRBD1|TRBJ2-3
CASSLGVAGGGTDTQYF
TGTGCCAGCAGCTTGGGCGTCGCAGGGGGAGGCACAGATACGCAGTATTTT
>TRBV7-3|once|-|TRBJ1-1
CASSSQGLTEAFF
TGTGCCAGCAGCTCACAGGGTCTCACTGAAGCTTTCTTT
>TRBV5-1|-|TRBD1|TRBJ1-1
CASSLDGQGAGTEAFF
TGCGCCAGCAGCTTGGATGGTCAGGGGGCGGGGACTGAAGCTTTCTTT
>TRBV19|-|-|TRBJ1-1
CASSPGGGRTEAFF
TGTGCCAGTAGCCCAGGCGGGGGGAGGACTGAAGCTTTCTTT
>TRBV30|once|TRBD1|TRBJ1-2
CAVRPRGLYGYTF
TGTGCTGTCCGCCCCAGGGGGCTCTATGGCTACACCTTC
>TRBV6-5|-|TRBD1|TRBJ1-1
CASSRQGSTEAFF
TGTGCCAGCAGCAGACAGGGGAGTACTGAAGCTTTCTTT
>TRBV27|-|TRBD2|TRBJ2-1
CASSLSGGAHNEQFF
TGTGCCAGCAGTTTATCCGGGGGGGCCCACAATGAGCAGTTCTTC
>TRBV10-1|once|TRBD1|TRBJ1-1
CASSGSGTGFTEAFF
TGCGCCAGCAGTGGATCCGGGACAGGGTTCACTGAAGCTTTCTTT
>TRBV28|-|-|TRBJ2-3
CASSPTRGPYTQYF
TGTGCCAGCAGTCCAACCCGTGGGCCCTATACGCAGTATTTT
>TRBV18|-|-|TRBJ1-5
CASSRIPNSNQPQHF
TGTGCCAGCTCACGCATCCCTAATAGCAATCAGCCCCAGCATTTT
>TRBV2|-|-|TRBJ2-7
CASSVGQRGEQYF
TGTGCCAGCAGTGTCGGACAGAGGGGCGAGCAGTACTTC
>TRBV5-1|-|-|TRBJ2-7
CASSSGTVTYEQYF
TGCGCCAGCAGTTCCGGGACTGTTACCTACGAGCAGTACTTC
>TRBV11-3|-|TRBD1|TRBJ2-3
CASSLRTGGSTDTQYF
TGTGCCAGCAGCTTACGGACAGGGGGGAGCACAGATACGCAGTATTTT
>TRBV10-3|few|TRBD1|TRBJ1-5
CAISESGTGIQPQHF
TGTGCCATCAGTGAGTCGGGGACAGGGATACAGCCCCAGCATTTT
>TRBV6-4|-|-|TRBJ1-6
CASSARSDSPLHF
TGTGCCAGCAGTGCACGCTCGGATTCACCCCTCCACTTT
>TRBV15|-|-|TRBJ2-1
CATSVPDSYNEQFF
TGTGCCACCAGCGTACCGGACAGCTACAATGAGCAGTTCTTC
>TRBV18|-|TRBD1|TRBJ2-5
CASSPGQGNQETQYF
TGTGCCAGCTCACCCGGACAGGGAAATCAAGAGACCCAGTACTTC
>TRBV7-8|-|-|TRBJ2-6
CASSGPRGPSSGANVLTF
TGTGCCAGCAGCGGCCCCAGGGGCCCGAGCTCTGGGGCCAACGTCCTGACTTTC
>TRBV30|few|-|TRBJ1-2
CAWSVVQGGNGYTF
TGTGCCTGGAGTGTAGTCCAGGGAGGGAACGGCTACACCTTC
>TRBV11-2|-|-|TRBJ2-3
CASTPREFTDTQYF
TGTGCCAGCACCCCCCGGGAGTTCACAGATACGCAGTATTTT
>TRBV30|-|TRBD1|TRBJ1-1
CAWRPRQGRLGTEAFF
TGTGCCTGGAGACCGCGACAGGGCCGGTTAGGCACTGAAGCTTTCTTT
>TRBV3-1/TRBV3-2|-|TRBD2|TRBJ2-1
CASSLGGAGEQFF
TGTGCCAGCAGCCTCGGGGGGGCTGGTGAGCAGTTCTTC
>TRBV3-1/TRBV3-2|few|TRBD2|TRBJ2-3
CASSQRGGGGVGGNTQYF
TGTGCCAGCAGCCAAAGGGGTGGCGGGGGGGTAGGCGGAAATACGCAGTATTTT
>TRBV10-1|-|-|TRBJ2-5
CASSNGTSQETQYF
TGCGCCAGCAGCAACGGGACAAGCCAAGAGACCCAGTACTTC
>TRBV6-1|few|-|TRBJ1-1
CASSEWGQNLAFF
TGTGCCAGCAGTGAGTGGGGACAAAATTTGGCTTTCTTT
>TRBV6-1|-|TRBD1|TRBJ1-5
CASSAPGQGSDQPQHF
TGTGCCAGCAGTGCTCCGGGACAGGGGTCTGATCAGCCCCAGCATTTT
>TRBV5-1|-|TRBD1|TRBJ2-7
CASSPGTGRYEQYF
TGCGCCAGCAGCCCGGGGACAGGGAGATACGAGCAGTACTTC
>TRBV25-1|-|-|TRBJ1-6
CASSPYRGLNSPLHF
TGTGCCAGCAGCCCTTATAGGGGTCTGAATTCACCCCTCCACTTT
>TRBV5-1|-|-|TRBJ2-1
CASSSGGAGTEQFF
TGCGCCAGCAGCTCCGGTGGGGCGGGGACTGAGCAGTTCTTC
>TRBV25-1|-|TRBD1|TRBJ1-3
CASSETGGLGNTIYF
TGTGCCAGCAGCGAGACAGGGGGCTTGGGAAACACCATATATTTT
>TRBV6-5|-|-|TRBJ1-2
CAGQSLDGYTF
TGTGCCGGCCAATCCCTCGATGGCTACACCTTC